The 22 T cell receptor beta chains in this list originate from one sample, sequenced in a study of cytomegalovirus exposure and HLA in healthy donors. The PCR ran on 60 Vbeta and 13 Jbeta primers. Produced via immunoSEQ multiplex PCR; TCRdb's table is partial and in-frame only. The sample lists around 90,000 clones; around 84% were seen once. Specimen: PBMCs. All receptors derive from a middle-aged man in good health and CMV-seropositive.

Of note for this clone: One junction end disagrees with the germline gene, perhaps due to a read error. The rearrangement links TRBV7-9 to TRBJ2-1; 9 bases are shared with TRBD1. The CDR3 sequence is 15 residues long. Germline V CDR1 and CDR2: SEHNR, FQNEAQ (reference sequence). Here the CDR3 reads CSSSSPGTGNNEQFF. Written as DNA, the CDR3 is TGTTCCAGCAGCTCCCCCGGGACAGGGAACAATGAGCAGTTCTTC.

This rearrangement joins TRBV5-4 to TRBJ2-3, with TRBD2 matching over 15 bases. In germline, CDR1 is SGHNT, CDR2 YYREEE (reference sequence). This CDR3 has 16 amino acids. With 3 bases clipped from V and 5 bases from J, the junction kept 4 bases outside the gene matches. The CDR3 region is CASSSGLAGGLDTQYF. CDR3 DNA: TGTGCCAGCAGCTCGGGACTAGCGGGAGGATTAGATACGCAGTATTTT.

The chain carries TRBV4-1 and TRBJ2-5; 9 bases agree with TRBD1. Germline lookup yields CDR1 MGHRA and CDR2 YSYEKL. The V and J ends lost 0 bases and 5 bases, in that order; junction bases with no gene match: 7. CDR3 size: 16 residues. CDR3 region: CASSQEGTGGGETQYF. The CDR3, as DNA: TGCGCCAGCAGCCAAGAGGGAACAGGGGGCGGTGAGACCCAGTACTTC.

CDR3 loop: CSVEDPTGQSYEQYF. CDR3 coding DNA: TGCAGCGTTGAAGATCCGACAGGCCAGTCCTACGAGCAGTACTTC. The chain combines TRBV29-1 with TRBJ2-7; TRBD1 might be the D (6 bases). Germline V lookup: CDR1 SQVTM, CDR2 ANQGSEA. Trimming took off 0 bases at V and 1 base at J, with 13 bases between the two ends. The CDR3 loop spans 15 amino acids.

The chain has TRBV5-6 and TRBJ2-4; TRBD2 matches at 12 bases. CDR1 is SGHDT, CDR2 YYEEEE, per germline. The CDR3 covers 17 residues. After removal of 4 bases from V and 0 bases from J, the junction contained 5 bases not matched to a gene. CDR3 residues: CASSPSGGALAKNIQYF. The CDR3 DNA sequence: TGTGCCAGCAGCCCTAGCGGGGGGGCGCTAGCCAAAAACATTCAGTACTTC.

The J gene is TRBJ2-2, the V gene TRBV18; TRBD2 matches at 13 bases. V lost 6 bases to trimming and J lost 6 bases; unmatched junction nucleotides: 4. CDR1 and CDR2 (germline): KGHSH, LQKENI. The CDR3 has 15 amino acids. The CDR3 DNA reads TGTGCCAGCTCGTGGACTAGCGGGAGCGCCGGGGAGCTGTTTTTT. This encodes CASSWTSGSAGELFF.

The chain couples TRBV7-3 to TRBJ1-5, with D possibly TRBD1 on 6 matching bases. The germline V and J ends were trimmed by 2 bases and 1 base, with 15 bases remaining between them. The CDR3 has 17 residues. The germline gives CDR1 SGHTA, CDR2 FQGTGA. The chain's CDR3 is CASSLPNREGSNQPQHF. CDR3 in DNA: TGTGCCAGCAGCTTACCAAACAGGGAGGGGAGCAATCAGCCCCAGCATTTT.

The chain recombines TRBV7-2 with TRBJ1-4; D not certain. Germline V gene data show CDR1 as SGHTA and CDR2 as FQGNSA. This CDR3 has 14 residues. V was clipped by 4 bases and J by 0 bases, with 6 bases between them. CDR3 DNA: TGTGCCAGCAGCTACATCTCAACTAATGAAAAACTGTTTTTT. It specifies CASSYISTNEKLFF. The full variable domain, with the rest looked up from reference TRBV7-2 and TRBJ1-4, is GAGVSQSPSNKVTEKGKDVELRCDPISGHTALYWYRQSLGQGLEFLIYFQGNSAPDKSGLPSDRFSAERTGGSVSTLTIQRTQQEDSAVYLCASSYISTNEKLFFGSGTQLSVL.

This clone was seen only once. The J gene is TRBJ2-4, the V gene TRBV6-1, with a tentative D call TRBD1 (6 bases). Germline V gene data show CDR1 as MNHNS and CDR2 as SASEGT. Trimming shortened V by 9 bases and J by 0 bases, and 15 bases separated the two germline ends. The CDR3 has 15 amino acids. The CDR3, as DNA: TGTGCCAGTGGGGGCAGGGGATTAGCCAAAAACATTCAGTACTTC. Its protein product is CASGGRGLAKNIQYF.

The chain couples TRBV19 to TRBJ1-1, with unresolved D. The CDR3 is 14 amino acids. Germline CDR1 LNHDA, CDR2 SQIVND (reference sequence). Trimming left V 5 bases short and J 1 base short, with 11 bases between. CDR3 DNA: TGTGCCAGTAGTGCGGGGATCAGGAACACTGAAGCTTTCTTT. This codes for CASSAGIRNTEAFF.

This clone was seen only once. This chain joins TRBV5-1 and TRBJ2-1; 12 bases are shared with TRBD2. Germline-derived CDR1 and CDR2 are SGHRS and YFSETQ. V shed 4 bases, J shed 6 bases, and the junction held 5 bases outside the gene matches. There are 15 residues in the CDR3. CDR3 residues: CASSAGLAGLNEQFF. DNA for the CDR3: TGCGCCAGCAGCGCAGGACTAGCGGGACTCAATGAGCAGTTCTTC.

The rearrangement uses TRBV6-1 and TRBJ2-2; D is unresolved. V lost 2 bases and J lost 6, with 13 bases in between. Looked up from germline, CDR1 is MNHNS and CDR2 is SASEGT. The CDR3 covers 15 residues. In nucleotides, the CDR3 is TGTGCCAGCAGTGAATTTATGGGCAGAGCCGGGGAGCTGTTTTTT. Translation gives CASSEFMGRAGELFF.

The chain couples TRBV6-1 to TRBJ1-3; tentative D call: TRBD1 (5 bases). Germline lookup yields CDR1 MNHNS and CDR2 SASEGT. The germline V and J ends were trimmed by 2 bases and 0 bases, with 8 bases remaining between them. The CDR3 contains 15 residues. This CDR3 is CASSERRGSGNTIYF. The CDR3 region has the DNA TGTGCCAGCAGTGAACGAAGGGGCTCTGGAAACACCATATATTTT.

This clone was detected a few times. The J gene is TRBJ1-6, the V gene TRBV5-1; D may be TRBD1 (5 bases). CDR1 SGHRS and CDR2 YFSETQ come from the germline V gene. The CDR3 length is 16 residues. V lost 4 bases and J 7 bases, leaving 18 bases between the germline ends. DNA of the CDR3: TGCGCCAGCAGCCACGAACGAACAGGCAGGAATTCACCCCTCCACTTT. Encoded protein: CASSHERTGRNSPLHF.

CDR3 DNA: TGTGCCAGCAGTTACCCCCAGGGAGGGGGTTATTCACCCCTCCACTTT. Its protein product is CASSYPQGGGYSPLHF. V is TRBV6-5 and J is TRBJ1-6, with D possibly matching TRBD1 (6 bases). There are 16 residues in the CDR3. Germline lookup yields CDR1 MNHEY and CDR2 SVGAGI. V lost 2 bases and J 8 bases, leaving 16 bases between the germline ends.

The chain links TRBV11-3 to TRBJ2-2; D might be TRBD1 (6 bases). The CDR3 contains 13 residues. Germline lookup yields CDR1 SGHNT and CDR2 YENEEA. The ends were cut back, 2 bases at V and 8 bases at J, with 9 bases in the middle. The CDR3 DNA reads TGTGCCAGCAGCTTATCAGGGGCAGGGGAGCTGTTTTTT. As protein: CASSLSGAGELFF.

This clone was seen more than once but under ten times. The chain couples TRBV5-5 to TRBJ1-2, with D possibly being TRBD1 (6 bases). The CDR3 sequence is 13 residues long. Germline CDR1 reads SGHKS; CDR2 reads YYEKEE (reference sequence). V lost 2 bases and J lost 6, with 11 bases in between. CDR3 DNA: TGTGCCAGCAGCTTAAGGGGGAGAGATGGCTACACCTTC. Its translation: CASSLRGRDGYTF.

The chain employs TRBV30 and TRBJ2-3; tentatively, D is TRBD2 (6 bases). CDR1 GTSNPN and CDR2 SVGIG come from the germline V gene (reference sequence). V lost 0 bases, J lost 4 bases, and 14 bases lay in between. This CDR3 spans 15 amino acids. In DNA form, the CDR3 reads TGTGCCTGGAGTGTTCCGCGGGGAATGGCAGATACGCAGTATTTT. Translated, it gives CAWSVPRGMADTQYF.

J is TRBJ1-3 and V is TRBV6-6, with D perhaps matching TRBD1 (6 bases). Germline CDR1 reads MNHNY; CDR2 reads SVGAGI (reference sequence). With 2 bases removed from V and 1 base from J, the gap between germline ends came to 12 bases. The CDR3 sequence is 16 residues long. This chain's CDR3 is CASSYRPGTSGNTIYF. The CDR3 DNA reads as TGTGCCAGCAGTTACCGACCCGGGACATCTGGAAACACCATATATTTT.

The chain combines TRBV7-3 with TRBJ2-3; 13 positions agree with TRBD2. Per germline, CDR1 SGHTA and CDR2 FQGTGA. The CDR3 spans 19 residues. The trim removed 6 bases at V and 6 bases at J, leaving 18 bases unmatched. The CDR3 protein is CASRFLTSGGGFVKDTQYF. The CDR3 region has the DNA TGTGCCAGCAGGTTTCTCACTAGCGGGGGGGGCTTCGTTAAGGATACGCAGTATTTT.

This CDR3 is CASSGQGVKETQYF. For the CDR3, the DNA is TGTGCCAGCAGCGGACAGGGGGTGAAGGAGACCCAGTACTTC. V usage is TRBV2 and J usage is TRBJ2-5; TRBD1 aligns across 10 bases. The ends lost 6 bases at V and 5 bases at J; junction bases unmatched: 6. The CDR3 contains 14 residues. Germline values: CDR1 SNHLY, CDR2 FYNNEI.

The V gene is TRBV14, the J gene TRBJ2-2, with TRBD2 identical over 10 bases. The V gene end was trimmed by 0 bases and the J gene end by 5 bases; junction bases not matched to a gene: 6. CDR1 SGHDN and CDR2 FVKESK come from the germline V gene. This CDR3 comprises 17 residues. CDR3 residues: CASSQDQLAGSTGELFF. CDR3 nucleotides: TGTGCCAGCAGCCAAGATCAACTAGCGGGGTCGACCGGGGAGCTGTTTTTT.